The next 16 T cell receptor beta chains were all read from a single sample in a study of shared clonotypes between healthy human individuals (dated by TCRdb to 2020 to 2022). The method was the immunoSEQ multiplex PCR assay. TCRdb stores this immuneACCESS table with in-frame sequences only. Part of the clones is absent; in the studies checked, under half of the shortfall reflects unresolved V genes, and no reason is known for the rest. The sample table holds around 1,100,000 clones, of which approximately 77% were seen once. The ten largest make up roughly 0.82% of the sample. The sample taken for sequencing was memory CD4+ T cells from PBMCs. Explained via the paper, the cell subset or site label denotes: CD45RA-negative fraction. These TCRs come from a man between 18 and 35 years old in good health. Some clones in this sample may be carry-over from other donors' samples.

This clone was seen a handful of times. The rearrangement links TRBV5-1 to TRBJ2-2, with a possible D match to TRBD2 (5 bases). This CDR3 spans 14 amino acids. From germline, CDR1 is SGHRS and CDR2 YFSETQ. Trimming took 2 bases from V and 5 from J, leaving 10 bases between them. For the CDR3, the DNA is TGCGCCAGCAGCTTCGGGATGGAAACCGGGGAGCTGTTTTTT. Its protein product is CASSFGMETGELFF. Looking up the rest from reference TRBV5-1 and TRBJ2-2 gives the full variable domain: KAGVTQTPRYLIKTRGQQVTLSCSPISGHRSVSWYQQTPGQGLQFLFEYFSETQRNKGNFPGRFSGRQFSNSRSEMNVSTLELGDSALYLCASSFGMETGELFFGEGSRLTVL.

The chain has TRBV20-1 and TRBJ2-1; D is possibly TRBD2 (5 bases). Germline V gene sequence: CDR1 DFQATT, CDR2 SNEGSKA (reference sequence). The CDR3 length is 11 residues. The chain's CDR3 is CSQDGNNEQFF. CDR3 coding DNA: TGCAGCCAAGACGGGAACAATGAGCAGTTCTTC.

This sequence joins TRBV7-8 and TRBJ2-1; TRBD2 agrees at 11 bases. Germline-derived CDR1 and CDR2 are SGHVS and FQNEAQ. This CDR3 is built from 13 residues. Trimming at V came to 5 bases and at J to 10 bases, leaving 4 bases not matched to a gene. This CDR3 reads CASSPASGREQFF. For the CDR3, the DNA is TGTGCCAGCAGCCCAGCTAGCGGGAGGGAGCAGTTCTTC.

The rearrangement joins TRBV6-6 to TRBJ1-5; possibly TRBD1 for D (5 bases). The V and J ends lost 10 bases and 4 bases respectively, with 17 bases between them. There are 14 residues in the CDR3. Germline lookup yields CDR1 MNHNY and CDR2 SVGAGI (reference sequence). In nucleotides, the CDR3 is TGTGCCACCCAGCGGGGGGGAAATAATCAGCCCCAGCATTTT. Protein sequence: CATQRGGNNQPQHF.

V usage is TRBV7-3 and J usage is TRBJ2-7; D perhaps matches TRBD2 (5 bases). V shed 5 bases and J shed 5 bases, with 19 bases lying between them. Germline assignment: CDR1 SGHTA and CDR2 FQGTGA. This CDR3 spans 15 amino acids. CDR3 in amino acids: CASSRAGREGDEQYF. CDR3 sequence (DNA): TGTGCCAGCAGCCGTGCGGGCCGGGAAGGCGACGAGCAGTACTTC.

This chain connects TRBV7-9 to TRBJ1-1; no reliable D call. The CDR3 sequence is 13 residues long. V dropped 3 bases and J dropped 4 bases, with 9 bases sitting between them. Germline assignment: CDR1 SEHNR and CDR2 FQNEAQ (reference sequence). The CDR3 sequence: CASSLMSATEAFF. The CDR3 DNA sequence: TGTGCCAGCAGCTTGATGTCGGCCACTGAAGCTTTCTTT.

This chain joins TRBV28 and TRBJ2-7; 8 positions agree with TRBD1. The CDR3 is made up of 14 amino acids. The V segment lost 5 bases and the J segment 1 base; nucleotides outside the gene matches: 4. Germline V gene lookup returns CDR1 MDHEN and CDR2 SYDVKM. The DNA of the CDR3 is TGTGCCAGCAGTCGGGACAGGAGGTCCTACGAGCAGTACTTC. This codes for CASSRDRRSYEQYF.

The chain links TRBV9 to TRBJ1-1; D not resolved. Deletions cut 4 bases from V and 4 bases from J, with 14 bases between. Germline CDR1 is SGDLS and CDR2 is YYNGEE. The CDR3 is 14 residues long. Written as DNA, the CDR3 is TGTGCCAGCAGCCCCCGGGCCGAGGGCACTGAAGCTTTCTTT. Its translation: CASSPRAEGTEAFF.

To note about this clone: A clone one base away is much larger, so this may be a read error. The same CDR3 is also encoded by other DNA sequences in this sample. The gene calls are TRBV7-2 and TRBJ2-1; 8 nucleotides agree with TRBD2. The CDR3 sequence is 16 residues long. Trimming at V came to 1 base and at J to 0 bases, leaving 2 bases not matched to a gene. The germline CDR1 and CDR2 sequences are SGHTA and FQGNSA. This chain's CDR3 is CASSLGSGSSYNEQFF. Written as DNA, the CDR3 is TGTGCCAGCAGCTTAGGGAGCGGGAGCTCCTACAATGAGCAGTTCTTC.

In regard to this clone: Within the sample, other DNA sequences also encode this same CDR3. This chain joins TRBV18 and TRBJ1-5, with a tentative D call TRBD1 (5 bases). Trimming took off 6 bases at V and 1 base at J, with 7 bases between the two ends. Germline lookup yields CDR1 KGHSH and CDR2 LQKENI. The CDR3 spans 13 residues. CDR3 loop: CASSRDSNQPQHF. Here the CDR3 DNA reads TGTGCCAGCTCCCGGGACAGCAATCAGCCCCAGCATTTT.

CDR3 bases: TGTGCCAGTCAAATATCAGGGACAGGGGGCACTGAAGCTTTCTTT. As protein: CASQISGTGGTEAFF. V usage is TRBV6-5 and J usage is TRBJ1-1, with 11 bases lining up with TRBD1. The V gene end was trimmed by 9 bases and the J gene end by 4 bases; junction bases not matched to a gene: 10. The CDR3 totals 15 residues. Germline CDR1 and CDR2: MNHEY and SVGAGI.

The genes are TRBV6-1 and TRBJ2-3, with 9 bases fitting TRBD2. The V segment lost 6 bases and the J segment 7 bases; nucleotides outside the gene matches: 5. Germline V gene lookup returns CDR1 MNHNS and CDR2 SASEGT. This CDR3 comprises 13 residues. The CDR3 loop reads CASRLAGVYTQYF. For the CDR3, the DNA is TGTGCCAGCAGATTAGCGGGAGTATATACGCAGTATTTT.

There are a few counts of this clone. The V and J genes are TRBV15 and TRBJ2-5, with 9 bases identical to TRBD1. V lost 0 bases, J lost 5 bases, and 10 bases stayed unmatched. Germline V gene sequence: CDR1 LNHNV, CDR2 YYDKDF (reference sequence). The CDR3 extends over 17 amino acids. The CDR3 bases are TGTGCCACCAGCAGAGATAATGTCGGGACAGGGCGGGAGACCCAGTACTTC. It encodes CATSRDNVGTGRETQYF.

Points on this clone: Other nucleotide sequences in the sample specify the same CDR3. This sequence joins TRBV4-2 and TRBJ2-1; 10 positions match TRBD2. This CDR3 has 19 residues. V lost 0 bases and J lost 0; bases outside the gene matches: 8. CDR1 and CDR2 (germline): LGHNA, YNFKEQ. CDR3 sequence: CASSQDRGLALSSYNEQFF. The CDR3 DNA reads TGTGCCAGCAGCCAAGATAGGGGACTAGCGTTGAGCTCCTACAATGAGCAGTTCTTC.

J is TRBJ2-5 and V is TRBV5-1, with D unclear. Deletions cut 2 bases from V and 1 base from J, with 9 bases between. CDR1 and CDR2 (germline): SGHRS, YFSETQ. This CDR3 comprises 14 residues. CDR3 amino acids: CASSFSGPQETQYF. The DNA for the CDR3 is TGCGCCAGCAGCTTTTCGGGTCCCCAAGAGACCCAGTACTTC.

This rearrangement joins TRBV10-3 to TRBJ2-1, with 7 nucleotides matching TRBD2. V trimming: 4 bases; J trimming: 4 bases; junction bases outside the gene matches: 16. The CDR3 is 18 amino acids. Germline CDR1 ENHRY, CDR2 SYGVKD. The CDR3 protein is CAISGSSGVVSGYNEQFF. CDR3 DNA: TGTGCCATCAGTGGATCGAGCGGGGTAGTCAGTGGATACAATGAGCAGTTCTTC.